The clone carrying this T cell receptor (beta chain) was seen many times. As yet, its antigen is unknown. Unmatched junction bases numbered 18, after V lost 1 base and J lost 2 bases. The CDR3 runs 20 residues. Germline V gene sequence: CDR1 LGHNA, CDR2 YSLEER. These data come from a study of response to subunit inactivated influenza vaccine. Findings and limits, study-wide: Every seasonal influenza vaccination brings in few new T cells, the authors suggested.

TCRdb reprocessed the RT-PCR reads via MiXCR and lists one record per CDR3 protein. The data show some 500,000 distinct CDR3 sequences, 10% to 15% seen once. Sequenced here: PBMCs from blood, sampled 35 to 45 days after vaccination. V usage is TRBV4-3 and J usage is TRBJ2-7; 9 nucleotides align to TRBD2. This receptor was identified in a man aged 50-60 years who received an inactivated influenza vaccine. The DNA of the CDR3 is TGCGCCAGCAGCCAAGTCTGGTCAGGGGCCCTAGCGGGACTAACCTACGAGCAGTACTTC. Its translation: CASSQVWSGALAGLTYEQYF.